The rows below give T cell receptor beta chains drawn from one sample of a study of blood T cell repertoires in COVID-19. TCRdb's copy holds only in-frame clones and misses some; the assay was immunoSEQ multiplex PCR. The top ten clones hold 1.6% of a sample with more than 200,000 clones, around 87% of them seen once. Material for sequencing was PBMCs or T cells enriched from blood (not recorded which). These receptors were taken from a woman between 45 and 60 years old who had recovered from COVID-19. CDR3s include the opening cysteine and the closing phenylalanine or tryptophan.

TRBV28	CASSSSSEGVRGYTF
TRBV6-5	CASTKGVMGNYGYTF
TRBV6-5	CASSKDRDTEAFF
TRBV18	CASSPQSRTGVSQPQHF
TRBV19	CASTLRASGRTYEQYF
TRBV6-5	CASNTGLAASYEQYF
TRBV7-6	CASSKLAGVRETQYF
TRBV28	CASTTTIAEAFF
TRBV5-1	CASSTTDTQYF
TRBV7-6	CASSLEQGPNSPLHF
TRBV27	CATSGTITDTQYF
TRBV3-1/TRBV3-2	CASSQGRAGYGYTF
TRBV7-2	CASSLRVRDTQYF
TRBV5-4	CASSHRDRRDTQYF
TRBV7-8	CASSGLTGTANTEAFF
TRBV7-7	CASSPGLAAVYEQYF
TRBV19	CASSISELDGYTF
TRBV5-5	CASSSQHNEKLFF
TRBV11-2	CASSFPDRNTEAFF
TRBV4-2	CASSQDLRTVAKNIQYF
TRBV28	CASSLEVQPQHF
TRBV28	CATTGGAYEQYF
TRBV5-1	CASSLPGNSNEQFF
TRBV7-9	CASSPIGGVNEKLFF
TRBV10-3	CAISEARSTGGDEKLFF
TRBV19	CASSAREGGDTQYF
TRBV5-4	CASSPSTEYGYTF
TRBV6-5	CASTPGTTNTEAFF
TRBV5-1	CASSFTGAGYTF
TRBV5-3	CARSRTSGASYEQYF
TRBV29-1	CSVGGQAGRTGELFF
TRBV7-9	CASSLAVDRGKQFF
TRBV2	CASSDAGGNQPQHF
TRBV11-2	CASSLSTANYGYTF
TRBV18	CASSPPGTAYGYTF
TRBV3-1/TRBV3-2	CASSERPNTIYF
TRBV28	CASSLQAGAGGSPLHF
TRBV4-1	CASSQGARIGGGWNEQFF
TRBV11-2	CASSLGRDSGSGANVLTF
TRBV18	CASSLQGTSYEQYF
TRBV28	CASSHGDRVPTNYGYTF
TRBV7-3	CASSFGSGGYNEQFF
TRBV6-5	CASSLTWQAFF
TRBV19	CASRTIQGRTEAFF
TRBV7-9	CASSPGTDNSPLHF
TRBV6-1	CASSDGGRDRGRPDYGYTF
TRBV6-1	CASSATSGTSSGAEQFF
TRBV28	CASSLGLQTNQPQHF
TRBV2	CASSAAGGKGYEQYF
TRBV28	CASSFYSGAGEMYEQYF
TRBV2	CASNSLANQETQYF
TRBV18	CASSPPASGMNEQFF
TRBV6-2/TRBV6-3	CASSKAGKGDQPQHF
TRBV5-1	CASSLGQGVTEAFF
TRBV7-9	CASSPRSGFYGYTF